The 18 T cell receptor beta chains presented below share a single source sample, sequenced in a study of blood T cell repertoires in COVID-19. TCRdb's copy holds only in-frame clones and misses some; the assay was immunoSEQ multiplex PCR. This sample has about 85,000 clones, with around nine tenths found just once. The specimen was peripheral blood. The receptors shown here come from a man aged 60 to 75 with acute or convalescent COVID-19.

This chain joins TRBV6-2 or TRBV6-3 and TRBJ2-1, with D maybe TRBD1 (5 bases). The CDR3 contains 13 residues. CDR1 MNHEY and CDR2 SVGEGT come from the germline V gene. Trimming left V 6 bases short and J 6 bases short, with 12 bases between. CDR3 protein: CASSSAGSNEQFF. DNA for the CDR3: TGTGCCAGCAGCTCGGCAGGGTCCAATGAGCAGTTCTTC.

This rearrangement joins TRBV5-4 to TRBJ2-2; D is perhaps TRBD1 (6 bases). The CDR3 extends over 17 amino acids. Per germline, CDR1 SGHNT and CDR2 YYREEE (reference sequence). The germline V and J ends were trimmed by 3 bases and 3 bases, with 18 bases remaining between them. The CDR3 reads CASSSAQGTFDTGELFF. In nucleotides, the CDR3 is TGTGCCAGCAGCTCCGCTCAGGGGACGTTCGACACCGGGGAGCTGTTTTTT.

The V gene is TRBV5-1, the J gene TRBJ1-1; 7 bases map to TRBD1. The CDR3 extends over 15 amino acids. The V gene end was trimmed by 5 bases and the J gene end by 1 base; junction bases not matched to a gene: 8. CDR1 is SGHRS, CDR2 YFSETQ, per germline. The CDR3 nucleotides are TGCGCCAGCAGATTCTCAGGGGGATCGAACACTGAAGCTTTCTTT. It specifies CASRFSGGSNTEAFF. Complete variable domain (other parts from reference TRBV5-1 and TRBJ1-1): KAGVTQTPRYLIKTRGQQVTLSCSPISGHRSVSWYQQTPGQGLQFLFEYFSETQRNKGNFPGRFSGRQFSNSRSEMNVSTLELGDSALYLCASRFSGGSNTEAFFGQGTRLTVV.

CDR3 DNA sequence: TGTGCCAGCAGTTACACCAGGGTTCTAGAATCACCCCTCCACTTT. Translated: CASSYTRVLESPLHF. The gene calls are TRBV6-5 and TRBJ1-6; D is possibly TRBD1 (5 bases). Trimming left V 2 bases short and J 10 bases short, with 15 bases between. The CDR3 is 15 amino acids. Germline CDR1 MNHEY, CDR2 SVGAGI.

The V and J genes are TRBV2 and TRBJ1-1; 11 nucleotides agree with TRBD1. The germline CDR1 and CDR2 sequences are SNHLY and FYNNEI. The ends lost 7 bases at V and 4 bases at J; junction bases unmatched: 11. The CDR3 runs to 16 residues. The CDR3 reads CASMEGQGAWGTEAFF. CDR3 nucleotide sequence: TGTGCCAGCATGGAAGGACAGGGGGCTTGGGGCACTGAAGCTTTCTTT.

The gene calls are TRBV29-1 and TRBJ2-6; 7 positions agree with TRBD1. Per the germline V gene, CDR1 is SQVTM and CDR2 is ANQGSEA. The CDR3 sequence is 12 residues long. J gave up 10 bases and V 6 bases, and 6 bases lay outside the gene matches. The DNA for the CDR3 is TGCAGCGTCGTCGGGACAGCAAACGTCCTGACTTTC. It is translated as CSVVGTANVLTF.

DNA for the CDR3: TGTGCCAGCAGCACGCGCGGGGGAGGAGGCGAGCAGTACTTC. Translated, it gives CASSTRGGGGEQYF. The chain carries TRBV9 and TRBJ2-7, with 7 bases aligning to TRBD2. The CDR3 length is 14 residues. The ends lost 4 bases at V and 6 bases at J; junction bases unmatched: 10. Germline V lookup: CDR1 SGDLS, CDR2 YYNGEE.

The chain uses TRBV6-4 and TRBJ1-2; D remains ambiguous. Germline loops: CDR1 MRHNA, CDR2 SNTAGT. This CDR3 has 15 amino acids. V lost 2 bases to trimming and J lost 2 bases, with 12 bases between them. CDR3 sequence: CASSDQTTENYGYTF. CDR3 nucleotide sequence: TGTGCCAGCAGTGACCAAACCACCGAGAACTATGGCTACACCTTC.

The chain uses TRBV3-1 (or the pseudogene TRBV3-2) and TRBJ2-1; 7 bases match TRBD2. The junction had 15 bases not matched to a gene; V was cut back by 11 bases and J by 5 bases. This CDR3 has 15 residues. The germline CDR1 and CDR2 sequences are LGHDT and YNNKEL (reference sequence). Here the CDR3 reads CAGGLLSPIHNEQFF. CDR3 in DNA: TGTGCCGGGGGACTACTATCTCCTATACACAATGAGCAGTTCTTC.

V usage is TRBV30 and J usage is TRBJ1-1; 7 positions agree with TRBD1. Germline lookup yields CDR1 GTSNPN and CDR2 SVGIG (reference sequence). This CDR3 is 16 amino acids long. J gave up 4 bases and V 1 base, and 12 bases lay outside the gene matches. The CDR3 coding sequence is TGTGCCTGGAGTGAGGGCGTCAGGGGGTGGATCACTGAAGCTTTCTTT. Amino acid sequence: CAWSEGVRGWITEAFF.

The chain links TRBV2 to TRBJ2-1; TRBD2 matches 9 bases. This CDR3 comprises 13 residues. Germline V gene lookup returns CDR1 SNHLY and CDR2 FYNNEI. After removal of 8 bases from V and 5 bases from J, the junction contained 4 bases not matched to a gene. In nucleotides, the CDR3 is TGTGCCAGCTTGCGGGGGGGGCACAATGAGCAGTTCTTC. Protein product: CASLRGGHNEQFF.

This clone was seen only once. The rearrangement uses TRBV30 and TRBJ2-5; D is perhaps TRBD2 (6 bases). V gave up 1 base and J gave up 3 bases, with 9 bases separating them. In germline, CDR1 is GTSNPN, CDR2 SVGIG (reference sequence). This CDR3 contains 13 residues. This CDR3 is CAWSGGLKETQYF. In nucleotides, the CDR3 is TGTGCCTGGAGTGGGGGACTGAAAGAGACCCAGTACTTC.

This rearrangement joins TRBV4-2 to TRBJ1-4; 9 bases map to TRBD1. V lost 0 bases and J lost 7; bases outside the gene matches: 6. Germline V gives CDR1 LGHNA, CDR2 YNFKEQ. CDR3 length: 16 residues. CDR3 coding DNA: TGTGCCAGCAGCCAAGATCCCGGGACAGGGAGTGAAAAACTGTTTTTT. It yields the protein CASSQDPGTGSEKLFF.

The CDR3 region has the DNA TGCGCCAGCAGCTTGGCCGCGGGGAAATTCACAGATACGCAGTATTTT. Its translation: CASSLAAGKFTDTQYF. The chain is built from TRBV5-1 and TRBJ2-3, with a weak D call TRBD2 (6 bases). Per germline, CDR1 SGHRS and CDR2 YFSETQ. Trimming removed 0 bases from V and 2 bases from J, with 13 bases in between. The CDR3 consists of 16 residues. The full variable domain, in which reference TRBV5-1 and TRBJ2-3 provide the parts outside the CDR3, is KAGVTQTPRYLIKTRGQQVTLSCSPISGHRSVSWYQQTPGQGLQFLFEYFSETQRNKGNFPGRFSGRQFSNSRSEMNVSTLELGDSALYLCASSLAAGKFTDTQYFGPGTRLTVL.

This sequence joins TRBV18 and TRBJ1-5, with D possibly matching TRBD1 (5 bases). The CDR3 contains 13 residues. Trimming shortened V by 3 bases and J by 3 bases, and 6 bases separated the two germline ends. Germline values: CDR1 KGHSH, CDR2 LQKENI. The CDR3 nucleotides are TGTGCCAGCTCACCGGACACCAATCAGCCCCAGCATTTT. It translates to CASSPDTNQPQHF.

V is TRBV10-2 and J is TRBJ2-7, with TRBD1 identical over 7 bases. Trimming cost V 5 bases and J 2 bases; bases outside gene matches: 3. CDR1 is WSHSY, CDR2 SAAADI, per germline. The CDR3 is 13 residues long. The CDR3 DNA follows: TGCGCCAGCAGTATGGGACAGCCCTACGAGCAGTACTTC. Translated, it gives CASSMGQPYEQYF.

This chain uses TRBV6-6 with TRBJ2-4; 12 nucleotides agree with TRBD2. Germline V gives CDR1 MNHNY, CDR2 SVGAGI (reference sequence). The ends lost 5 bases at V and 3 bases at J; junction bases unmatched: 5. This CDR3 is 16 amino acids long. CDR3 loop: CASSTSGGQNKNIQYF. The CDR3 bases are TGTGCCAGCAGTACTAGCGGGGGGCAAAACAAAAACATTCAGTACTTC.

The chain has TRBV18 and TRBJ2-1; 11 bases fit TRBD2. This CDR3 is built from 18 residues. Germline V gives CDR1 KGHSH, CDR2 LQKENI. V lost 2 bases, J lost 9 bases, and 15 bases stayed unmatched. CDR3 sequence: CASSPEMVAGGYLGEQFF. In DNA, the CDR3 is TGTGCCAGCTCACCAGAGATGGTAGCGGGGGGGTATCTCGGTGAGCAGTTCTTC.